These T cell receptor beta chains were read from a single sample in a study of identical twins. TCRdb re-analysed the 5' RACE reads in MiXCR, keeping a single row per CDR3 protein. Of 500,000 or so distinct CDR3 sequences listed, 13% to 15% are singletons. The same data also contributed to another study, on yellow fever vaccine responses in identical twins.

The sequenced sample consisted of CD4+ T cells sorted from blood. These TCRs come from a woman aged 18 to 35 in good health. The conserved cysteine and the conserved F or W are not part of the CDR3 here. The order of the fields is J gene, clone size, V gene, D gene, CDR3 protein. The D gene is left open where the match is weak. Clone sizes are given selectively: once, few, many, or a class where the clone is expanded.

J gene: TRBJ1-2
clone size: NA
V gene: TRBV28
D gene: NA
CDR3 protein: ASSTGPPSVYGYT

J gene: TRBJ2-3
clone size: NA
V gene: TRBV12-3/TRBV12-4
D gene: TRBD2
CDR3 protein: ASSLSTSGTISTDTQY

J gene: TRBJ1-2
clone size: few
V gene: TRBV7-6
D gene: NA
CDR3 protein: ASSLATGPDYGYT

J gene: TRBJ2-6
clone size: NA
V gene: TRBV6-2/TRBV6-3
D gene: NA
CDR3 protein: AIRRGSTGANVLT

J gene: TRBJ2-2
clone size: few
V gene: TRBV7-8
D gene: NA
CDR3 protein: ASRYIEGQNTGELF

J gene: TRBJ2-7
clone size: NA
V gene: TRBV30
D gene: NA
CDR3 protein: AWSVGNEAREQY

J gene: TRBJ2-7
clone size: NA
V gene: TRBV20-1
D gene: NA
CDR3 protein: SARADYEQY

J gene: TRBJ2-7
clone size: NA
V gene: TRBV6-1
D gene: TRBD1
CDR3 protein: ASSEQRQGIYEQY

J gene: TRBJ1-5
clone size: many
V gene: TRBV12-3/TRBV12-4
D gene: NA
CDR3 protein: ASSALGQPQH

J gene: TRBJ1-3
clone size: NA
V gene: TRBV28
D gene: TRBD1
CDR3 protein: ASRTRDAGGTRGNTIY

J gene: TRBJ2-1
clone size: NA
V gene: TRBV20-1
D gene: NA
CDR3 protein: SARDPRKRAGSSYNEQF

J gene: TRBJ2-3
clone size: NA
V gene: TRBV7-2
D gene: TRBD2
CDR3 protein: ASSFRPLAGTDTQY

J gene: TRBJ2-7
clone size: NA
V gene: TRBV11-2
D gene: TRBD2
CDR3 protein: ASSPAGLAGGPISYEQY

J gene: TRBJ2-5
clone size: NA
V gene: TRBV20-1
D gene: NA
CDR3 protein: SADPVRNQETQY

J gene: TRBJ2-2
clone size: NA
V gene: TRBV20-1
D gene: TRBD1
CDR3 protein: SARTGGLITGELF

J gene: TRBJ2-3
clone size: few
V gene: TRBV7-9
D gene: NA
CDR3 protein: ASSPGLDSSTDTQY

J gene: TRBJ2-7
clone size: few
V gene: TRBV7-9
D gene: NA
CDR3 protein: ASSLGSAGANEQY

J gene: TRBJ2-7
clone size: few
V gene: TRBV20-1
D gene: TRBD1
CDR3 protein: SAPYRGSSYEQY

J gene: TRBJ1-6
clone size: few
V gene: TRBV5-1
D gene: TRBD1
CDR3 protein: ASSLGDRDNSPLH

J gene: TRBJ2-7
clone size: many
V gene: TRBV4-3
D gene: NA
CDR3 protein: ASSQDLGSYEQY

J gene: TRBJ2-7
clone size: many
V gene: TRBV6-2/TRBV6-3
D gene: NA
CDR3 protein: AIGAGSYEQY

J gene: TRBJ2-5
clone size: many
V gene: TRBV9
D gene: NA
CDR3 protein: ASSGPGGGTQY

J gene: TRBJ2-7
clone size: many
V gene: TRBV6-2/TRBV6-3
D gene: NA
CDR3 protein: ASSYASYEQY

J gene: TRBJ1-5
clone size: NA
V gene: TRBV20-1
D gene: TRBD1
CDR3 protein: SAKGQGTQPQH

J gene: TRBJ2-5
clone size: few
V gene: TRBV7-2
D gene: NA
CDR3 protein: ASSLDGGTQY

J gene: TRBJ2-1
clone size: few
V gene: TRBV7-8
D gene: TRBD2
CDR3 protein: ASSLQLAGPGGYNEQF

J gene: TRBJ1-5
clone size: many
V gene: TRBV7-8
D gene: NA
CDR3 protein: ASSFFLQDYSNQPQH

J gene: TRBJ2-7
clone size: many
V gene: TRBV9
D gene: NA
CDR3 protein: ASSVDGPSYEQY

J gene: TRBJ2-6
clone size: few
V gene: TRBV4-1
D gene: TRBD1
CDR3 protein: ASSQAWDRAPTGPGANVLT

J gene: TRBJ2-3
clone size: few
V gene: TRBV2
D gene: TRBD2
CDR3 protein: ASRLAGGPGDTQY

J gene: TRBJ2-1
clone size: few
V gene: TRBV20-1
D gene: TRBD2
CDR3 protein: SASKGSGRAPGEQF

J gene: TRBJ1-1
clone size: NA
V gene: TRBV6-1
D gene: NA
CDR3 protein: ASSRHINTEAF

J gene: TRBJ2-3
clone size: NA
V gene: TRBV20-1
D gene: NA
CDR3 protein: SARSGPRTDTQY

J gene: TRBJ2-7
clone size: NA
V gene: TRBV6-1
D gene: TRBD1
CDR3 protein: ASTKGGQGYEQY

J gene: TRBJ2-7
clone size: NA
V gene: TRBV6-6
D gene: NA
CDR3 protein: ASLTGLTYEQY

J gene: TRBJ2-5
clone size: NA
V gene: TRBV18
D gene: TRBD1
CDR3 protein: ASSGDSQETQY

J gene: TRBJ1-5
clone size: many
V gene: TRBV7-2
D gene: NA
CDR3 protein: ASSAPSEPQH

J gene: TRBJ2-3
clone size: NA
V gene: TRBV7-2
D gene: NA
CDR3 protein: ASSLGVLATDTQY

J gene: TRBJ2-1
clone size: once
V gene: TRBV6-2/TRBV6-3
D gene: NA
CDR3 protein: ASKQDRIYNEQF

J gene: TRBJ2-1
clone size: few
V gene: TRBV14
D gene: NA
CDR3 protein: ASSQDLPSSNEQF

J gene: TRBJ2-7
clone size: NA
V gene: TRBV2
D gene: NA
CDR3 protein: ASWGPEDEQY

J gene: TRBJ1-5
clone size: many
V gene: TRBV4-2
D gene: NA
CDR3 protein: ASSQDKKEGTDSNQPQH

J gene: TRBJ2-1
clone size: NA
V gene: TRBV19
D gene: TRBD1
CDR3 protein: ASSIAGQVENEQF

J gene: TRBJ2-1
clone size: NA
V gene: TRBV5-1
D gene: TRBD2
CDR3 protein: ASRSLAAANEQF

J gene: TRBJ2-7
clone size: few
V gene: TRBV4-1
D gene: TRBD2
CDR3 protein: ASSRRGTSGTSYEQY

J gene: TRBJ2-1
clone size: few
V gene: TRBV9
D gene: NA
CDR3 protein: ASSELAASYNEQF

J gene: TRBJ1-1
clone size: few
V gene: TRBV7-9
D gene: NA
CDR3 protein: ASSYRVNTEAF

J gene: TRBJ2-2
clone size: NA
V gene: TRBV6-1
D gene: TRBD1
CDR3 protein: ASSEAVWPGLPGQGTGELF

J gene: TRBJ2-1
clone size: few
V gene: TRBV30
D gene: NA
CDR3 protein: ACTLEGLNNEQF

J gene: TRBJ1-4
clone size: few
V gene: TRBV7-9
D gene: NA
CDR3 protein: ASSYSEEKLF

J gene: TRBJ2-3
clone size: NA
V gene: TRBV11-2
D gene: TRBD1
CDR3 protein: ASSLDYRGHTDTQY

J gene: TRBJ2-7
clone size: NA
V gene: TRBV18
D gene: TRBD1
CDR3 protein: ASSPKGQTYEQY

J gene: TRBJ2-5
clone size: few
V gene: TRBV10-3
D gene: NA
CDR3 protein: AISEGSEGGRKTQY

J gene: TRBJ1-5
clone size: many
V gene: TRBV3-1
D gene: NA
CDR3 protein: ASSWGDNQPQH

J gene: TRBJ2-7
clone size: few
V gene: TRBV20-1
D gene: NA
CDR3 protein: SAAEQTSSYEQY

J gene: TRBJ2-7
clone size: NA
V gene: TRBV20-1
D gene: TRBD1
CDR3 protein: SARIRDRGDEQY

J gene: TRBJ2-7
clone size: many
V gene: TRBV10-3
D gene: NA
CDR3 protein: AISDTYEQY

J gene: TRBJ2-7
clone size: NA
V gene: TRBV7-2
D gene: NA
CDR3 protein: ASSLNRRGPEQY

J gene: TRBJ2-1
clone size: few
V gene: TRBV20-1
D gene: TRBD2
CDR3 protein: SARPGGLARLEQF